Below are 26 T cell receptor beta chains sequenced from a single sample in a study of cytomegalovirus exposure and HLA in healthy donors. PCR was performed using 60 Vbeta and 13 Jbeta primers. The data were produced by immunoSEQ multiplex PCR, yet TCRdb's version contains in-frame clones alone and is incomplete. The table has roughly 200,000 clones, roughly a tenth seen once; the top ten hold 1% to 1.5%. What was sequenced was PBMCs. The receptors derive from a woman in her thirties in good health and CMV-seropositive.

A few counts support this clone. V and J are TRBV19 and TRBJ2-7; 9 nucleotides agree with TRBD1. This CDR3 has 15 amino acids. V dropped 1 base and J dropped 2; count of bases not matched to a gene: 3. Germline V lookup: CDR1 LNHDA, CDR2 SQIVND (reference sequence). CDR3 sequence (DNA): TGTGCCAGTAGTATAGTGACAGGGGGGACCTACGAGCAGTACTTC. Protein sequence: CASSIVTGGTYEQYF.

This clone was observed a handful of times. The rearrangement uses TRBV2 and TRBJ2-7; TRBD1 matches 8 bases. The V gene end was trimmed by 6 bases and the J gene end by 3 bases; junction bases not matched to a gene: 10. This CDR3 region has 15 residues. The V gene's germline CDR1 is SNHLY and CDR2 FYNNEI. CDR3 DNA: TGTGCCAGCAGCCGCCAGGCAGGGGGCGTCTACGAGCAGTACTTC. Its protein is CASSRQAGGVYEQYF.

The chain is built from TRBV29-1 and TRBJ2-5; weak D call: TRBD1 (5 bases). The germline CDR1 and CDR2 sequences are SQVTM and ANQGSEA. This CDR3 contains 13 residues. V gave up 2 bases and J gave up 2 bases, with 9 bases separating them. The CDR3 reads CSVEKTDQETQYF. The CDR3 DNA sequence: TGCAGCGTTGAAAAGACAGATCAAGAGACCCAGTACTTC. Full variable domain (outside the CDR3, taken from reference TRBV29-1 and TRBJ2-5): SAVISQKPSRDICQRGTSLTIQCQVDSQVTMMFWYRQQPGQSLTLIATANQGSEATYESGFVIDKFPISRPNLTFSTLTVSNMSPEDSSIYLCSVEKTDQETQYFGPGTRLLVL.

This clone was detected only a few times. This chain links TRBV5-4 with TRBJ2-2; 12 bases line up with TRBD2. J was trimmed by 5 bases and V by 0 bases; bases with no gene match: 2. The germline gives CDR1 SGHNT, CDR2 YYREEE (reference sequence). This CDR3 has 16 amino acids. The CDR3 loop is CASSLETSGGTGELFF. The CDR3, as DNA: TGTGCCAGCAGCTTGGAGACTAGCGGGGGTACCGGGGAGCTGTTTTTT. Variable domain in full (rest from reference TRBV5-4 and TRBJ2-2): ETGVTQSPTHLIKTRGQQVTLRCSSQSGHNTVSWYQQALGQGPQFIFQYYREEENGRGNFPPRFSGLQFPNYSSELNVNALELDDSALYLCASSLETSGGTGELFFGEGSRLTVL.

On this clone: Other DNA sequences of this sample code for an identical CDR3. The chain joins TRBV27 to TRBJ1-2, with a possible D match to TRBD1 (5 bases). Germline V lookup: CDR1 MNHEY, CDR2 SMNVEV (reference sequence). Trimming removed 4 bases from V and 4 bases from J, with 7 bases in between. This CDR3 has 12 residues. As DNA, the CDR3 is TGTGCCAGCAGTTCGGGGGGCTATGGCTACACCTTC. Translating it yields CASSSGGYGYTF.

This clone was counted a few times. V and J are TRBV10-3 and TRBJ2-1, with unresolved D. The CDR3 is 15 residues long. The germline gives CDR1 ENHRY, CDR2 SYGVKD. V was trimmed by 6 bases and J by 5 bases, leaving 17 bases between them. The CDR3 bases are TGTGCCATCAGCCATACTACACATTCAAACAATGAGCAGTTCTTC. Amino acids: CAISHTTHSNNEQFF.

The CDR3 sequence: CASSVRTGFGYTF. CDR3 bases: TGTGCCAGCAGTGTAAGGACAGGGTTTGGCTACACCTTC. This chain connects TRBV28 to TRBJ1-2, with 8 positions matching TRBD1. This CDR3 has 13 residues. The trim removed 5 bases at V and 7 bases at J, leaving 6 bases unmatched. The germline gives CDR1 MDHEN, CDR2 SYDVKM.

The chain recombines TRBV9 with TRBJ2-7; D is possibly TRBD2 (5 bases). Germline CDR1 reads SGDLS; CDR2 reads YYNGEE. The CDR3 totals 16 residues. The V gene lost 0 bases and the J gene lost 1 base, with 14 bases spanning the gap. The CDR3 reads CASSVGSEAYSYEQYF. The CDR3 region has the DNA TGTGCCAGCAGCGTAGGGTCGGAGGCCTATTCCTACGAGCAGTACTTC.

This clone has just a few counts. The chain combines TRBV27 with TRBJ2-6; D perhaps matches TRBD1 (6 bases). The V and J ends lost 6 bases and 0 bases respectively, with 15 bases between them. In germline, CDR1 is MNHEY, CDR2 SMNVEV (reference sequence). The CDR3 spans 17 residues. In DNA, the CDR3 is TGTGCCAGCAGGCGACAGGACGGCTCCTCTGGGGCCAACGTCCTGACTTTC. Protein product: CASRRQDGSSGANVLTF.

This clone was seen only a few times. This CDR3 is CASSLRGSTSLGINEQYF. CDR3 coding DNA: TGCGCCAGCAGCTTGAGGGGTAGCACCTCCCTTGGGATCAACGAGCAGTACTTC. The chain uses TRBV5-1 and TRBJ2-7, with D possibly TRBD1 on 5 matching bases. The CDR3 has 18 residues. The germline V gene encodes CDR1 SGHRS and CDR2 YFSETQ. Trimming removed 1 base from V and 5 bases from J, with 25 bases in between.

This clone has more than one count but fewer than ten. The chain is built from TRBV15 and TRBJ2-1; possible D gene TRBD2, 6 bases. The CDR3 is 14 amino acids. Per the germline V gene, CDR1 is LNHNV and CDR2 is YYDKDF (reference sequence). V dropped 5 bases and J dropped 9 bases, with 17 bases sitting between them. The CDR3 coding sequence is TGTGCCACCAGCCCGGGACTCCCTAGGGGTGAGCAGTTCTTC. It codes for CATSPGLPRGEQFF.

The rearrangement uses TRBV5-1 and TRBJ2-1; D perhaps matches TRBD1 (6 bases). Trimming left V 0 bases short and J 0 bases short, with 10 bases between. Germline V gene data show CDR1 as SGHRS and CDR2 as YFSETQ. The CDR3 totals 16 residues. This chain's CDR3 is CASSLVQGSSYNEQFF. In DNA, the CDR3 is TGCGCCAGCAGCTTGGTCCAGGGGAGCTCCTACAATGAGCAGTTCTTC.

The genes are TRBV19 and TRBJ1-5; the D gene is possibly TRBD1 (6 bases). CDR1 is LNHDA and CDR2 is SQIVND in the germline V gene (reference sequence). Trimming took off 3 bases at V and 7 bases at J, with 16 bases between the two ends. The CDR3 length is 15 residues. This CDR3 is CASSMKAGVRQPQHF. CDR3 sequence (DNA): TGTGCCAGTAGTATGAAGGCAGGGGTGAGGCAGCCCCAGCATTTT.

The gene calls are TRBV9 and TRBJ2-7, with TRBD1 as a possible D gene (5 bases). This CDR3 is 13 amino acids long. The V gene's germline CDR1 is SGDLS and CDR2 YYNGEE. V was cut by 0 bases and J by 2 bases, with 6 bases left in between. The CDR3 is CASSVEGAYEQYF. In nucleotides, the CDR3 is TGTGCCAGCAGCGTAGAAGGGGCCTACGAGCAGTACTTC.

This clone was detected a few times. The chain is built from TRBV9 and TRBJ2-3; 11 nucleotides match TRBD2. This CDR3 spans 16 amino acids. The ends lost 3 bases at V and 1 base at J; junction bases unmatched: 4. The germline gives CDR1 SGDLS, CDR2 YYNGEE. CDR3 sequence (DNA): TGTGCCAGCAGCGGTAGCGGGAGGGGAGGCACAGATACGCAGTATTTT. It yields the protein CASSGSGRGGTDTQYF.

V is TRBV2 and J is TRBJ2-7, with TRBD1 matching 7 bases. The germline V gene encodes CDR1 SNHLY and CDR2 FYNNEI. The V gene end was trimmed by 8 bases and the J gene end by 7 bases; junction bases not matched to a gene: 11. This CDR3 has 13 amino acids. CDR3 sequence reads: CASGLRGTGEQYF. The CDR3 DNA follows: TGTGCCAGCGGGCTCAGGGGGACGGGGGAGCAGTACTTC.

This clone was counted only a few times. The V and J genes are TRBV4-1 and TRBJ2-2, with 7 bases that match TRBD2. From germline, CDR1 is MGHRA and CDR2 YSYEKL. The length of the CDR3 is 17 residues. Trimming removed 4 bases from V and 7 bases from J; junction bases left unmatched: 15. The CDR3 coding sequence is TGCGCCAGCAGCCTCTATCCGGGTCCTCGCGGGGGCGGGGAGCTGTTTTTT. Amino acid sequence: CASSLYPGPRGGGELFF.

This clone was detected a few times. The genes are TRBV12-5 and TRBJ2-1; 9 bases are a match to TRBD2. Germline lookup yields CDR1 LGHNT and CDR2 FRNRAP. The CDR3 is made up of 13 amino acids. V lost 5 bases to trimming and J lost 10 bases; unmatched junction nucleotides: 6. CDR3 nucleotide sequence: TGTGCTAGTGGTCGAGCGGGAGGCCGAGAGCAGTTCTTC. Translating it yields CASGRAGGREQFF.

This clone was seen a few times. The chain is built from TRBV11-2 and TRBJ1-4, with TRBD1 matching 12 bases. Germline CDR1 reads SGHAT; CDR2 reads FQNNGV. The CDR3 is 17 residues long. J lost 4 bases, V lost 5 bases, and 8 bases had no gene match. The CDR3 DNA sequence: TGTGCCAGCAGCACAGGGGACAGGGGGCTTGGTAATGAAAAACTGTTTTTT. It translates to CASSTGDRGLGNEKLFF.

The V gene is TRBV19, the J gene TRBJ1-1; TRBD1 aligns across 8 bases. The trim removed 5 bases at V and 3 bases at J, leaving 5 bases unmatched. CDR1 and CDR2 from the germline V gene are LNHDA and SQIVND (reference sequence). The CDR3 runs to 14 residues. The CDR3 DNA reads TGTGCCAGTAGTTTCCAGGGGGCTTACACTGAAGCTTTCTTT. Translation: CASSFQGAYTEAFF. Looking up the rest from reference TRBV19 and TRBJ1-1 gives the full variable domain: DGGITQSPKYLFRKEGQNVTLSCEQNLNHDAMYWYRQDPGQGLRLIYYSQIVNDFQKGDIAEGYSVSREKKESFPLTVTSAQKNPTAFYLCASSFQGAYTEAFFGQGTRLTVV.

This clone was observed a few times. This sequence joins TRBV13 and TRBJ2-7; TRBD2 might be the D (6 bases). Germline values: CDR1 PRHDT, CDR2 FYEKMQ (reference sequence). The ends were cut back, 0 bases at V and 5 bases at J, with 14 bases in the middle. This CDR3 region has 15 residues. The CDR3 sequence is CASSLGSGREHEQYF. The CDR3 nucleotides are TGTGCCAGCAGCTTAGGGAGCGGTCGGGAGCACGAGCAGTACTTC.

This CDR3 is CASKGHGSYNSPLHF. The CDR3 bases are TGTGCCAGCAAGGGACATGGCTCCTATAATTCACCCCTCCACTTT. The chain joins TRBV6-5 to TRBJ1-6, with D possibly TRBD1 on 6 matching bases. The CDR3 runs 15 residues. Looked up from germline, CDR1 is MNHEY and CDR2 is SVGAGI. V dropped 7 bases and J dropped 0 bases, with 10 bases sitting between them.

This clone was seen a few times. The chain carries TRBV5-4 and TRBJ2-7, with TRBD1 identical over 8 bases. CDR1 and CDR2 from the germline V gene are SGHNT and YYREEE (reference sequence). The CDR3 has 15 residues. V dropped 4 bases and J dropped 0; count of bases not matched to a gene: 6. In DNA form, the CDR3 reads TGTGCCAGCAGCCCCCAGGGGGCAATCTCCTACGAGCAGTACTTC. This codes for CASSPQGAISYEQYF.

This clone has just a few counts. V is TRBV2 and J is TRBJ2-3; weak D call: TRBD1 (6 bases). This CDR3 comprises 14 residues. V lost 4 bases to trimming and J lost 3 bases, with 11 bases between them. Germline V lookup: CDR1 SNHLY, CDR2 FYNNEI. The CDR3 here is CASSGQGSTDTQYF. In nucleotides, the CDR3 is TGTGCCAGCAGTGGGCAGGGGTCGACAGATACGCAGTATTTT. The variable domain in full, completed from reference TRBV2 and TRBJ2-3, reads EPEVTQTPSHQVTQMGQEVILRCVPISNHLYFYWYRQILGQKVEFLVSFYNNEISEKSEIFDDQFSVERPDGSNFTLKIRSTKLEDSAMYFCASSGQGSTDTQYFGPGTRLTVL.

The chain uses TRBV7-2 and TRBJ1-3; 8 nucleotides agree with TRBD1. V lost 4 bases, J lost 0 bases, and 5 bases stayed unmatched. The CDR3 covers 16 residues. CDR1 is SGHTA and CDR2 is FQGNSA in the germline V gene. The CDR3 is CASSSGQAFSGNTIYF. The DNA of the CDR3 is TGTGCCAGCAGCTCGGGACAGGCCTTCTCTGGAAACACCATATATTTT. The entire variable domain, with the rest obtained from reference TRBV7-2 and TRBJ1-3, is as follows: GAGVSQSPSNKVTEKGKDVELRCDPISGHTALYWYRQSLGQGLEFLIYFQGNSAPDKSGLPSDRFSAERTGGSVSTLTIQRTQQEDSAVYLCASSSGQAFSGNTIYFGEGSWLTVV.

This clone was seen only a few times. The chain recombines TRBV11-2 with TRBJ2-1; maybe TRBD2 (6 bases). The CDR3 totals 15 residues. Deletions cut 3 bases from V and 4 bases from J, with 13 bases between. CDR1 and CDR2 from the germline V gene are SGHAT and FQNNGV. The CDR3: CASSLGLSLYNEQFF. The CDR3 coding sequence is TGTGCCAGCAGCTTGGGACTTAGTCTTTACAATGAGCAGTTCTTC.